These 24 T cell receptor beta chains originate from one sample sequenced in a study of regulatory T cells in long-lasting Graves disease. Sequencing libraries for TCR beta were prepared with iRepertoire HTBI primers and Arm-PCR of CDR3 regions. TCRdb reanalysed the multiplex PCR reads using MiXCR and keeps one entry per CDR3 protein. The repertoire holds 350,000 to 450,000 distinct CDR3 sequences, roughly 21% seen once, with approximately 14% in the top ten. This sample's time point: persistent/refractory GD, antithyroid drugs over 5 years with positive TRAb. After RNA was extracted from PBMCs, the TCR library was made from it. The sample in question was peripheral blood mononuclear cells (PBMCs), obtained when the disease was refractory, from a patient treated with antithyroid drugs. The receptors originated from a female donor with Graves disease.

The sample holds a few counts of this clonotype. The chain recombines TRBV20-1 with TRBJ2-4; unclear D gene. This CDR3 contains 15 residues. The V and J ends lost 1 base and 4 bases respectively, with 14 bases between them. Germline-derived CDR1 and CDR2 are DFQATT and SNEGSKA (reference sequence). This CDR3 is CSARGGNAKKNIQYF. CDR3 nucleotides: TGCAGTGCTAGAGGGGGTAATGCCAAGAAAAACATTCAGTACTTC.

The rearrangement joins TRBV19 to TRBJ2-2; TRBD2 matches at 8 bases. CDR1 is LNHDA and CDR2 is SQIVND in the germline V gene (reference sequence). With V trimmed by 5 bases and J by 0 bases, 5 bases remained unmatched. The CDR3 loop spans 16 amino acids. CDR3 nucleotides: TGTGCCAGTAGTGTCCTAGCGGGTTCGAACACCGGGGAGCTGTTTTTT. This codes for CASSVLAGSNTGELFF.

The genes are TRBV5-1 and TRBJ1-6; 9 bases align to TRBD1. CDR1 SGHRS and CDR2 YFSETQ come from the germline V gene. The CDR3 contains 18 residues. V trimming: 4 bases; J trimming: 4 bases; junction bases outside the gene matches: 12. The CDR3 is CASSASTGGGRYNSPLHF. The CDR3 nucleotides are TGCGCCAGCAGCGCCTCGACAGGGGGTGGACGGTATAATTCACCCCTCCACTTT.

This clonotype showed up just a few times. The CDR3 is CASSSHDRGITDTQYF. Here the CDR3 DNA reads TGTGCCAGCAGTTCCCATGACAGGGGGATAACAGATACGCAGTATTTT. The chain is built from TRBV28 and TRBJ2-3; the match to TRBD1 covers 9 bases. J gave up 3 bases and V 4 bases, and 8 bases lay outside the gene matches. The V gene's germline CDR1 is MDHEN and CDR2 SYDVKM. The CDR3 loop spans 16 amino acids.

Only a few counts were recorded for this clonotype. V usage is TRBV20-1 and J usage is TRBJ2-5; D gene unclear. Deletions cut 2 bases from V and 0 bases from J, with 7 bases between. Germline V lookup: CDR1 DFQATT, CDR2 SNEGSKA (reference sequence). The CDR3 runs 13 residues. CDR3 sequence reads: CSARHEYQETQYF. DNA of the CDR3: TGCAGTGCTAGACACGAGTACCAAGAGACCCAGTACTTC.

In its sample, this clonotype was seen a few times. The rearrangement uses TRBV3-1 and TRBJ2-7; 9 bases are shared with TRBD1. Germline lookup yields CDR1 LGHDT and CDR2 YNNKEL (reference sequence). This CDR3 is 15 amino acids long. V trimming: 1 base; J trimming: 4 bases; junction bases outside the gene matches: 5. The CDR3 DNA is TGTGCCAGCAGCCAAGGAGGACAGGGGAAATACGAGCAGTACTTC. It is translated as CASSQGGQGKYEQYF.

This clonotype appeared a single time. A much larger clone differs by one base, so this may be a read error. The chain combines TRBV28 with TRBJ2-7; TRBD1 agrees at 9 bases. CDR1 is MDHEN, CDR2 SYDVKM, per germline. The CDR3 totals 15 residues. The trim removed 8 bases at V and 7 bases at J, leaving 15 bases unmatched. For the CDR3, the DNA is TGTGCCAGCGGTTATACCGGGACAGGGCGGGGTGAGCAGTACTTC. This codes for CASGYTGTGRGEQYF.

Remarks on this clonotype: This sequence may be a read error, since a much larger clone differs from it by one base. The chain recombines TRBV6-2 or TRBV6-3 with TRBJ2-7; D call uncertain. CDR1 is MNHEY and CDR2 is SVGEGT in the germline V gene. The CDR3 consists of 13 residues. The CDR3 DNA reads TGTGCCAGCAGTGAATACCCCTCCCACGAGCAGTACTTC. This gives the protein CASSEYPSHEQYF.

This clonotype has a handful of counts. The chain links TRBV4-1 to TRBJ2-7; no clear D. V lost 0 bases and J 0 bases, leaving 9 bases between the germline ends. The CDR3 is 15 amino acids. Germline CDR1 is MGHRA and CDR2 is YSYEKL. CDR3 nucleotides: TGCGCCAGCAGCCAAGATCCTACAAGCTCCTACGAGCAGTACTTC. This gives the protein CASSQDPTSSYEQYF.

This clonotype has just a few counts. The V gene is TRBV7-9, the J gene TRBJ2-5; possibly TRBD1 for D (5 bases). Germline CDR1 and CDR2: SEHNR and FQNEAQ (reference sequence). V was trimmed by 10 bases and J by 5 bases, leaving 17 bases between them. The CDR3 extends over 13 amino acids. The CDR3 nucleotides read TGTGCCATCAAAGCTAGGGGTCGGGAGACCCAGTACTTC. Translated, it gives CAIKARGRETQYF.

This clonotype was seen ten or more times. The chain uses TRBV28 and TRBJ2-4; 7 bases match TRBD2. Germline values: CDR1 MDHEN, CDR2 SYDVKM. The V gene end was trimmed by 4 bases and the J gene end by 1 base; junction bases not matched to a gene: 10. The CDR3 sequence is 17 residues long. CDR3: CASSSGGNPEAKNIQYF. The DNA of the CDR3 is TGTGCCAGCAGTTCCGGGGGGAACCCTGAGGCCAAAAACATTCAGTACTTC.

J is TRBJ2-1 and V is TRBV6-2 or TRBV6-3; 8 bases map to TRBD1. V lost 7 bases to trimming and J lost 9 bases; unmatched junction nucleotides: 14. CDR1 is MNHEY, CDR2 SVGEGT, per germline. This CDR3 region has 15 residues. CDR3 nucleotides: TGTGCCAGCACCAAACTCCAGGGGGCTATCCGTGAGCAGTTCTTC. Its protein is CASTKLQGAIREQFF.

This clonotype occurred many times. This chain uses TRBV11-3 with TRBJ2-2, with 9 nucleotides matching TRBD2. Per germline, CDR1 SGHNT and CDR2 YENEEA. J gave up 2 bases and V 1 base, and 2 bases lay outside the gene matches. The CDR3 extends over 16 amino acids. CDR3 sequence: CASSLGLAENTGELFF. The CDR3 DNA is TGTGCCAGCAGCTTAGGACTAGCGGAAAACACCGGGGAGCTGTTTTTT.

This clonotype was observed a handful of times. The chain combines TRBV24-1 with TRBJ2-2; D call uncertain. This CDR3 has 15 amino acids. V was trimmed by 3 bases and J by 3 bases, leaving 10 bases between them. CDR1 and CDR2 from the germline V gene are KGHDR and SFDVKD. Written as DNA, the CDR3 is TGTGCCACCAGTGATCGCGCGGTCCACACCGGGGAGCTGTTTTTT. Protein: CATSDRAVHTGELFF.

V and J are TRBV5-4 and TRBJ2-7; tentative D call: TRBD2 (6 bases). This CDR3 region has 15 residues. Germline V gene sequence: CDR1 SGHNT, CDR2 YYREEE (reference sequence). Deletions cut 0 bases from V and 6 bases from J, with 16 bases between. CDR3 sequence reads: CASSLALAGLPEQYF. For the CDR3, the DNA is TGTGCCAGCAGCTTGGCACTTGCGGGGCTACCCGAGCAGTACTTC. Drawing the rest from reference TRBV5-4 and TRBJ2-7, the complete variable domain is ETGVTQSPTHLIKTRGQQVTLRCSSQSGHNTVSWYQQALGQGPQFIFQYYREEENGRGNFPPRFSGLQFPNYSSELNVNALELDDSALYLCASSLALAGLPEQYFGPGTRLTVT.

This sequence joins TRBV20-1 and TRBJ2-7; 9 bases align to TRBD1. The V and J ends lost 4 bases and 6 bases, in that order; junction bases with no gene match: 19. Looked up from germline, CDR1 is DFQATT and CDR2 is SNEGSKA (reference sequence). The CDR3 is 17 residues long. The CDR3 here is CSAKIREGQGPPGEQYF. DNA of the CDR3: TGCAGTGCTAAGATTCGAGAGGGACAGGGACCCCCGGGCGAGCAGTACTTC.

This clonotype was seen many times. The chain uses TRBV12-3 or TRBV12-4 and TRBJ2-2; D is ambiguous. V was shortened by 5 bases and J by 8 bases, with 9 bases between the two germline ends. The CDR3 length is 12 residues. Here the CDR3 reads CASSPQSGELFF. DNA for the CDR3: TGTGCCAGCAGTCCTCAATCGGGGGAGCTGTTTTTT.

The J gene is TRBJ1-5, the V gene TRBV7-9; D uncertain. Germline CDR1 is SEHNR and CDR2 is FQNEAQ (reference sequence). V lost 2 bases and J lost 0, with 5 bases in between. CDR3 length equals 14 residues. CDR3 amino acids: CASSLSTSNQPQHF. In DNA form, the CDR3 reads TGTGCCAGCAGCTTATCGACTAGCAATCAGCCCCAGCATTTT.

This clonotype has a handful of counts. The chain carries TRBV5-1 and TRBJ2-7; possible D gene TRBD1, 5 bases. This CDR3 spans 15 amino acids. With 2 bases removed from V and 2 bases from J, the gap between germline ends came to 14 bases. From germline, CDR1 is SGHRS and CDR2 YFSETQ. CDR3 sequence reads: CASSFEPAGPYEQYF. In nucleotides, the CDR3 is TGCGCCAGCAGCTTTGAGCCGGCAGGGCCCTACGAGCAGTACTTC.

The chain combines TRBV10-3 with TRBJ1-5, with 11 nucleotides matching TRBD1. The CDR3 has 13 residues. Germline V gene lookup returns CDR1 ENHRY and CDR2 SYGVKD. V dropped 11 bases and J dropped 8; count of bases not matched to a gene: 8. The CDR3 region has the DNA TGTGCCGTCCGGGGGACAGGGGGTGAGCCCCAGCATTTT. Amino acid sequence: CAVRGTGGEPQHF.

This chain joins TRBV13 and TRBJ2-3, with a weak D call TRBD1 (8 bases). The CDR3 extends over 17 amino acids. The ends were cut back, 5 bases at V and 2 bases at J, with 20 bases in the middle. CDR1 is PRHDT and CDR2 is FYEKMQ in the germline V gene (reference sequence). CDR3 bases: TGTGCCAGCAGCCTACAGGGGGGGCCAACTAACACAGATACGCAGTATTTT. It translates to CASSLQGGPTNTDTQYF.

This clonotype was counted ten times or more. The chain uses TRBV24-1 and TRBJ2-5; TRBD1 or TRBD2 may be the D gene (5 bases each). This CDR3 comprises 14 residues. Germline CDR1 is KGHDR and CDR2 is SFDVKD. V gave up 4 bases and J gave up 5 bases, with 13 bases separating them. CDR3 bases: TGTGCCACCAGTGAGAGGGGTTCAGAGGAGACCCAGTACTTC. Encoded protein: CATSERGSEETQYF.

J is TRBJ2-7 and V is TRBV27; D possibly uses TRBD1 or TRBD2 (6 bases each). V dropped 8 bases and J dropped 9 bases, with 23 bases sitting between them. CDR1 MNHEY and CDR2 SMNVEV come from the germline V gene (reference sequence). This CDR3 has 14 residues. CDR3 nucleotide sequence: TGTGCCAGCGGGGTCGTGGGGGGCCCCACGCCGCAGTACTTC. This gives the protein CASGVVGGPTPQYF.

The chain is built from TRBV30 and TRBJ2-2; TRBD1 might be the D (6 bases). The V gene's germline CDR1 is GTSNPN and CDR2 SVGIG (reference sequence). The ends were cut back, 7 bases at V and 5 bases at J, with 23 bases in the middle. The CDR3 spans 16 residues. The CDR3 DNA reads as TGTGCCTTGTCAAACATACAGGGTCCTGGGACCGGGGAGCTGTTTTTT. This encodes CALSNIQGPGTGELFF.